This entry lists 17 T cell receptor beta chains sequenced from one sample in a study of blood T cell repertoires in COVID-19. Profiled with immunoSEQ multiplex PCR; TCRdb holds only in-frame clones, not every one. The sample includes about 110,000 clones, around 86% of them seen just once. The sequenced sample consisted of peripheral blood. These TCRs come from a man aged 40-55 years with acute or convalescent COVID-19.

In this sample, this clone turned up a few times. The chain recombines TRBV27 with TRBJ2-2; weak D call: TRBD1 (5 bases). Trimming shortened V by 5 bases and J by 6 bases, and 7 bases separated the two germline ends. This CDR3 has 12 residues. Per the germline V gene, CDR1 is MNHEY and CDR2 is SMNVEV (reference sequence). This CDR3 is CASSATAGELFF. The CDR3 DNA follows: TGTGCCAGCAGTGCGACAGCCGGGGAGCTGTTTTTT.

J is TRBJ1-2 and V is TRBV4-3; unclear D gene. With 0 bases removed from V and 5 bases from J, the gap between germline ends came to 7 bases. This CDR3 contains 13 residues. CDR1 and CDR2 (germline): LGHNA, YSLEER. CDR3 bases: TGCGCCAGCAGCCAAGATGTCTTGTATGGCTACACCTTC. It encodes CASSQDVLYGYTF.

V and J are TRBV7-9 and TRBJ2-7; D call uncertain. The CDR3 sequence is 12 residues long. Germline assignment: CDR1 SEHNR and CDR2 FQNEAQ (reference sequence). Trimming took off 1 base at V and 7 bases at J, with 8 bases between the two ends. CDR3 DNA: TGTGCCAGCAGCTTAGGGCCTAGGGAGCAGTACTTC. This gives the protein CASSLGPREQYF.

This clone was observed a single time. The V gene is TRBV4-2, the J gene TRBJ2-1, with D possibly being TRBD1 (5 bases). The V end lost 4 bases, the J end lost 8 bases, and 6 bases lay between the germline ends. Per the germline V gene, CDR1 is LGHNA and CDR2 is YNFKEQ. The CDR3 consists of 11 residues. The CDR3 sequence: CASSRGDEQFF. The CDR3 DNA sequence: TGTGCCAGCAGCCGGGGCGATGAGCAGTTCTTC.

V gene TRBV4-1 combines with J gene TRBJ1-5; D may be TRBD1 (6 bases). Germline V CDR1 and CDR2: MGHRA, YSYEKL. V was cut by 4 bases and J by 0 bases, with 13 bases left in between. This CDR3 contains 16 residues. As DNA, the CDR3 is TGCGCCAGCAGCCCGCTGGTAGGGGGTAGCAATCAGCCCCAGCATTTT. This codes for CASSPLVGGSNQPQHF.

The genes are TRBV12-3 or TRBV12-4 and TRBJ1-2, with a weak D call TRBD1 (6 bases). Trimming pared 5 bases from V and 5 bases from J, leaving 12 bases between. The CDR3 loop spans 13 amino acids. The CDR3 reads CASSQQGSYGYTF. CDR3 nucleotides: TGTGCCAGCAGTCAACAGGGCTCTTATGGCTACACCTTC.

V and J are TRBV6-2 or TRBV6-3 and TRBJ1-3; 7 bases are shared with TRBD1. The length of the CDR3 is 15 residues. J lost 2 bases, V lost 4 bases, and 5 bases had no gene match. Germline CDR1 reads MNHEY; CDR2 reads SVGEGT. The CDR3 DNA sequence: TGTGCCAGCAGTTCCCTCGACAGGGCTGGAAACACCATATATTTT. Translation: CASSSLDRAGNTIYF.

The count of this clone is one. The V call is TRBV18, the J call TRBJ1-2; 8 nucleotides agree with TRBD1. The germline CDR1 and CDR2 sequences are KGHSH and LQKENI. CDR3 length: 15 amino acids. J was trimmed by 4 bases and V by 2 bases; bases with no gene match: 6. CDR3 protein: CASSPSGQGSYGYTF. The CDR3 nucleotides read TGTGCCAGCTCACCATCCGGACAGGGCAGCTATGGCTACACCTTC.

The rearrangement joins TRBV4-2 to TRBJ2-3; TRBD1 is a possible D gene (5 bases). Germline V gene data show CDR1 as LGHNA and CDR2 as YNFKEQ. The ends were cut back, 2 bases at V and 5 bases at J, with 14 bases in the middle. This CDR3 region has 15 residues. For the CDR3, the DNA is TGTGCCAGCAGCCAAAGGGGCCAGGTTCAAGATACGCAGTATTTT. Translation: CASSQRGQVQDTQYF.

The chain is built from TRBV19 and TRBJ1-5; 8 bases are a match to TRBD1. V lost 3 bases, J lost 0 bases, and 4 bases stayed unmatched. The CDR3 length is 16 residues. Germline lookup yields CDR1 LNHDA and CDR2 SQIVND (reference sequence). The CDR3 coding sequence is TGTGCCAGTAGTATTTCCCAGGGGGCTAGCAATCAGCCCCAGCATTTT. It translates to CASSISQGASNQPQHF.

The CDR3 spells CASSLFRNDPYTEAFF. CDR3 sequence (DNA): TGTGCCAGCAGCTTGTTCAGGAACGATCCCTACACTGAAGCTTTCTTT. This chain uses TRBV5-4 with TRBJ1-1; D remains unclear. V lost 1 base and J lost 3, with 16 bases in between. CDR1 is SGHNT, CDR2 YYREEE, per germline (reference sequence). The CDR3 covers 16 residues.

V gene TRBV19 combines with J gene TRBJ2-7; 9 bases agree with TRBD1. Per the germline V gene, CDR1 is LNHDA and CDR2 is SQIVND (reference sequence). CDR3 length equals 15 residues. V gave up 4 bases and J gave up 6 bases; unmatched junction bases: 10. Here the CDR3 DNA reads TGTGCCAGTAGTACCGCCGCCGGGACAGGGCTCGAGCAGTACTTC. Residues: CASSTAAGTGLEQYF.

The chain has TRBV5-6 and TRBJ1-1; D uncertain. Trimming took off 5 bases at V and 0 bases at J, with 8 bases between the two ends. Germline-derived CDR1 and CDR2 are SGHDT and YYEEEE. The CDR3 runs to 13 residues. The CDR3 loop is CASRSTLNTEAFF. CDR3 bases: TGTGCCAGCAGGTCGACATTGAACACTGAAGCTTTCTTT. The full variable domain, with the rest looked up from reference TRBV5-6 and TRBJ1-1, is DAGVTQSPTHLIKTRGQQVTLRCSPKSGHDTVSWYQQALGQGPQFIFQYYEEEERQRGNFPDRFSGHQFPNYSSELNVNALLLGDSALYLCASRSTLNTEAFFGQGTRLTVV.

V and J are TRBV18 and TRBJ2-4; TRBD2 agrees at 7 bases. The length of the CDR3 is 15 residues. J lost 5 bases, V lost 3 bases, and 7 bases had no gene match. Germline CDR1 and CDR2: KGHSH and LQKENI. CDR3 bases: TGTGCCAGCTCACCGTTAGCGGGTATAGAAAACATTCAGTACTTC. Its protein product is CASSPLAGIENIQYF.

The rearrangement links TRBV30 to TRBJ1-4; D possibly corresponds to TRBD1 (5 bases). This CDR3 is 14 amino acids long. V was clipped by 7 bases and J by 8 bases, with 20 bases between them. Germline V gene lookup returns CDR1 GTSNPN and CDR2 SVGIG (reference sequence). The CDR3 DNA is TGTGCCTACTCCCACAGGAGGGCAGTCGAAAAACTGTTTTTT. It yields the protein CAYSHRRAVEKLFF. Using reference TRBV30 and TRBJ1-4 for the parts outside the CDR3, the full variable domain is SQTIHQWPATLVQPVGSPLSLECTVEGTSNPNLYWYRQAAGRGLQLLFYSVGIGQISSEVPQNLSASRPQDRQFILSSKKLLLSDSGFYLCAYSHRRAVEKLFFGSGTQLSVL.

The J gene is TRBJ1-5, the V gene TRBV24-1; possible D gene TRBD1, 5 bases. From germline, CDR1 is KGHDR and CDR2 SFDVKD. The V end was cut by 2 bases, the J end by 4 bases, with 11 bases between. The CDR3 runs to 15 residues. CDR3 sequence (DNA): TGTGCCACCAGTGATTCTGGGGGGGGAAATCAGCCCCAGCATTTT. Protein: CATSDSGGGNQPQHF.

The V gene is TRBV27, the J gene TRBJ1-2; TRBD1 might be the D (6 bases). The CDR3 consists of 13 residues. V lost 5 bases, J lost 4 bases, and 11 bases lay in between. Germline CDR1 MNHEY, CDR2 SMNVEV (reference sequence). The CDR3 loop reads CASSLGTTYGYTF. CDR3 sequence (DNA): TGTGCCAGCAGTCTCGGGACAACCTATGGCTACACCTTC.